This is a list of T cell receptor beta chains from one sample in a study of shared clonotypes between healthy human individuals. Profiled with immunoSEQ multiplex PCR; TCRdb holds only in-frame clones, not every one. The table records over a million clones, roughly 96% of them present only once. Source material: naive CD4+ T cells sorted from blood. Receptors were obtained from a young man in good health. CDR3s include the opening cysteine and the closing phenylalanine or tryptophan. Fields, in order: V gene, D gene, CDR3 protein. D genes are given only for firm matches.

TRBV11-3,TRBD2,CASSLSPLAGVPYEQYF
TRBV19,TRBD1,CASSIVRTGAYNEQFF
TRBV2,TRBD1,CASSPQGDTQYF
TRBV19,TRBD1,CASTGTGGTDTQYF
TRBV5-1,NA,CASSIGGTGQGYEQYF
TRBV7-6,NA,CASTAGGTFSYNEQFF
TRBV7-3,TRBD1,CASNRDRGSEQYF
TRBV25-1,NA,CASSGIGTLNQPQHF
TRBV29-1,NA,CSVADRGLVYGYTF
TRBV9,TRBD2,CASSAGLAASNEQFF
TRBV27,NA,CASSLGWEVTDNEQFF
TRBV11-3,TRBD1,CASSAGQGTYNEQFF
TRBV28,NA,CASSPFTGGTTYEQYF
TRBV25-1,TRBD2,CASSDSGGRYYEQYF
TRBV27,TRBD2,CASYSVAGVGEQYF
TRBV6-5,NA,CASSRDREPYEQYF
TRBV7-2,TRBD2,CASSGGLAGAADTQYF
TRBV29-1,NA,CSVATRPGPYEQYF
TRBV5-6,TRBD1,CASRSRQGASILF
TRBV5-1,TRBD2,CASSPKGLAGGYYETQYF
TRBV18,NA,CASSPLIGQETQYF
TRBV10-3,NA,CAISEGGRTDTQYF
TRBV4-2,TRBD1,CASSQGGQMSQPQHF
TRBV28,TRBD2,CASSFVGTSGSYEQYF
TRBV5-4,NA,CASSPLIGSDTQYF
TRBV6-5,NA,CASSYGGPFTGYTF
TRBV18,NA,CASSPEAYNEQFF
TRBV7-2,NA,CASSFKNEQFF
TRBV6-1,NA,CASSLRSGRDEKLFF
TRBV5-6,NA,CASSLLESSSYEQYF
TRBV6-1,NA,CASSFSQETQYF
TRBV19,TRBD2,CASSTSGRVSYEQYF
TRBV2,NA,CASSSQNRFTGELFF
TRBV2,TRBD1,CASGSQGDRGGYTF
TRBV5-1,NA,CASSFLTPTYEQYF
TRBV18,NA,CASSDKYEQYF
TRBV20-1,NA,CSANEQFF
TRBV19,NA,CASSIVWGTHYEQYF
TRBV5-5,NA,CASSLLGETQYF
TRBV5-6,NA,CASSWRGADRAPTVTQYF
TRBV7-6,NA,CASSLAWGSEAFF
TRBV7-9,NA,CASSLGVGTDTQYF
TRBV27,TRBD1,CASSVTGDEQYF
TRBV18,TRBD1,CASSPPLNPGQAYSGANVLTF
TRBV5-8,TRBD1,CASSLSQGATNTGELFF
TRBV25-1,NA,CASSDLVGSGEQFF
TRBV7-9,TRBD2,CASSFPLAVYNEQFF
TRBV28,TRBD2,CASSELAGGLNEQFF
TRBV7-9,NA,CASRWRAGAASGELFF
TRBV14,TRBD1,CASSQTGGSSYNEQFF
TRBV6-5,NA,CASTNGNEQFF
TRBV12-5,NA,CASGLVFLSYEQYF